The entry that follows covers one T cell receptor (beta chain) sequence. As yet, its antigen is unknown. The data were taken from a study of cytomegalovirus exposure and HLA in healthy donors. This CDR3 spans 15 amino acids. V gave up 1 base and J gave up 2 bases; unmatched junction bases: 4. Germline loops: CDR1 SQVTM, CDR2 ANQGSEA. Primers included in the PCR were 60 Vbeta and 13 Jbeta primers. TCRdb's copy holds only in-frame clones and misses some; the assay was immunoSEQ multiplex PCR. The table has some 130,000 clones, 80% seen once. Notes on the study in general: Earlier findings revealed that most TCR beta V segments proved productive either about 87% or about 30% of the time.

Sequenced: PBMCs. This receptor was taken from a man aged 25-45 years in good health and CMV-seronegative. The chain recombines TRBV29-1 with TRBJ2-7; 11 bases align to TRBD2. CDR3 protein: CSVEGTSGPAYEQYF. CDR3 sequence (DNA): TGCAGCGTTGAAGGGACTAGCGGGCCTGCCTACGAGCAGTACTTC.